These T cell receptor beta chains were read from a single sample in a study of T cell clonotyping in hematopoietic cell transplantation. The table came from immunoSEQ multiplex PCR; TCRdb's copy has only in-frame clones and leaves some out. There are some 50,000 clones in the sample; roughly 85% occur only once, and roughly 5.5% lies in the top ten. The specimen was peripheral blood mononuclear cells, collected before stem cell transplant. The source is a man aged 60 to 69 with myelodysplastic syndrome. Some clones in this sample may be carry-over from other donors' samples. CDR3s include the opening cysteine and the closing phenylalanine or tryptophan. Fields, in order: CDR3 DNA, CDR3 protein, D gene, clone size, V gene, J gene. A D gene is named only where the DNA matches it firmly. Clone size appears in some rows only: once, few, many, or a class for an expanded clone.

DNA: TGCGCCAGCAGCCAAGATAGGCGGGAGGCAACTAATGAAAAACTGTTTTTT
CDR3: CASSQDRREATNEKLFF
D: NA
size: NA
V: TRBV4-3
J: TRBJ1-4

DNA: TGTGCCAGCAGCTTAGAGTTGAGCGGGGGGAGGCGCCAAGAGACCCAGTACTTC
CDR3: CASSLELSGGRRQETQYF
D: TRBD2
size: once
V: TRBV7-2
J: TRBJ2-5

DNA: TGTGCCTGGGAAGTAGGGGCCAACGTCCTGACTTTC
CDR3: CAWEVGANVLTF
D: NA
size: NA
V: TRBV30
J: TRBJ2-6

DNA: TGTGCCAGCAGCTTAGATCAGGGTTGGGACACCGGGGAGCTGTTTTTT
CDR3: CASSLDQGWDTGELFF
D: NA
size: NA
V: TRBV7-2
J: TRBJ2-2

DNA: TGCAGCCAAGGGAGTGAAAAACTGTTTTTT
CDR3: CSQGSEKLFF
D: NA
size: NA
V: TRBV29-1
J: TRBJ1-4

DNA: TGTGCCACCAGCACCCGGGACTCTGGCTACACCTTC
CDR3: CATSTRDSGYTF
D: NA
size: NA
V: TRBV15
J: TRBJ1-2

DNA: TGTGCCACCGGGACTAGCGACTCCTACGAGCAGTACTTC
CDR3: CATGTSDSYEQYF
D: TRBD2
size: NA
V: TRBV28
J: TRBJ2-7

DNA: TGTGCCAGCAGCGTCGGGAATACTTATTCACCCCTCCACTTT
CDR3: CASSVGNTYSPLHF
D: NA
size: NA
V: TRBV9
J: TRBJ1-6

DNA: TGTGCCAGCAGCTTACGACAGGGGCATCAGCCCCAGCATTTT
CDR3: CASSLRQGHQPQHF
D: TRBD1
size: NA
V: TRBV5-6
J: TRBJ1-5

DNA: TGTGCCAGCTTCCGCCGGGACAGTCAGTCTGGGGCCAACGTCCTGACTTTC
CDR3: CASFRRDSQSGANVLTF
D: TRBD1
size: NA
V: TRBV18
J: TRBJ2-6

DNA: TGTGCCAGCAGCTATAAAAATTCACCCCTCCACTTT
CDR3: CASSYKNSPLHF
D: NA
size: few
V: TRBV7-8
J: TRBJ1-6

DNA: TGTGCCATCAACGATAGAACGGGGGGCCTGTACTTC
CDR3: CAINDRTGGLYF
D: NA
size: NA
V: TRBV28
J: TRBJ2-7

DNA: TGTGCCAGCAGCCAAGAGCAGGGGGCCATCTCCTACGAGCAGTACTTC
CDR3: CASSQEQGAISYEQYF
D: TRBD1
size: NA
V: TRBV4-2
J: TRBJ2-7

DNA: TGTGCCAGCAGTGCATTCCCGAGCTCCTACAATGAGCAGTTCTTC
CDR3: CASSAFPSSYNEQFF
D: NA
size: NA
V: TRBV6-4
J: TRBJ2-1

DNA: TGTGCCACCAGCAGAGGACTCTCCTACGAGCAGTACTTC
CDR3: CATSRGLSYEQYF
D: NA
size: NA
V: TRBV15
J: TRBJ2-7

DNA: TGTGCCTGGAGTGTATTACTGGGAGGAGTTGTCAACACCGGGGAGCTGTTTTTT
CDR3: CAWSVLLGGVVNTGELFF
D: NA
size: once
V: TRBV30
J: TRBJ2-2

DNA: TGTGCCAGTAGCCATAAGGGGGGTGGGACAAAACGCCGGGATCAGCCCCAGCATTTT
CDR3: CASSHKGGGTKRRDQPQHF
D: NA
size: NA
V: TRBV19
J: TRBJ1-5

DNA: TGTGCCAGCAGTGTCGGGACAGGGGGAAATGAAAAACTGTTTTTT
CDR3: CASSVGTGGNEKLFF
D: TRBD1
size: NA
V: TRBV2
J: TRBJ1-4

DNA: TGTGCCAGCAGGGGGGGAATACAGCTTCATGAAAAACTGTTTTTT
CDR3: CASRGGIQLHEKLFF
D: NA
size: NA
V: TRBV6-1
J: TRBJ1-4

DNA: TGTGCCAGTAGTATAGTAAACAGGGAGCCCCAGCATTTT
CDR3: CASSIVNREPQHF
D: NA
size: NA
V: TRBV19
J: TRBJ1-5

DNA: TGTGCCAGCAGTCCCTGGACAGGGGAAGAGACCCAGTACTTC
CDR3: CASSPWTGEETQYF
D: TRBD1
size: NA
V: TRBV28
J: TRBJ2-5

DNA: TGTGCCAGCAGTTCGGGTTCCTATGGCTACACCTTC
CDR3: CASSSGSYGYTF
D: NA
size: NA
V: TRBV28
J: TRBJ1-2

DNA: TGCGCCAGCAGGATAACAGGGGCGACCACTGAAGCTTTCTTT
CDR3: CASRITGATTEAFF
D: TRBD1
size: NA
V: TRBV5-1
J: TRBJ1-1

DNA: TGTGCCAGCAGAGGGGATTCCCACGAGCAGTACTTC
CDR3: CASRGDSHEQYF
D: NA
size: NA
V: TRBV6-5
J: TRBJ2-7

DNA: TGTGCCAGCACTGTGACAGGGTTGGGCTACACCTTC
CDR3: CASTVTGLGYTF
D: TRBD1
size: NA
V: TRBV28
J: TRBJ1-2